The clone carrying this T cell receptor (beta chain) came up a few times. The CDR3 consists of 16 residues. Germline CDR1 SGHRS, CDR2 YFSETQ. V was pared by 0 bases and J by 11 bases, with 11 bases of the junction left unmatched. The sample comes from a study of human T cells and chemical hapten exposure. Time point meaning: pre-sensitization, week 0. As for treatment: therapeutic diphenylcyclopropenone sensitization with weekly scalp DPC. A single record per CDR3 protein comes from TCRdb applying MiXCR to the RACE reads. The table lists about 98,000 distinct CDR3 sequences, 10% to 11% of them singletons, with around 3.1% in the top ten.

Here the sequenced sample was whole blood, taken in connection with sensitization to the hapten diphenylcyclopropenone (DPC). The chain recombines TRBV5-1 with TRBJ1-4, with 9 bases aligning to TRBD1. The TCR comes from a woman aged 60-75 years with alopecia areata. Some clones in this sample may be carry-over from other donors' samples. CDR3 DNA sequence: TGCGCCAGCAGCTTGGAGTTGCGGGACAGGGCACAGAAACTGTTTTTT. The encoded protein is CASSLELRDRAQKLFF.